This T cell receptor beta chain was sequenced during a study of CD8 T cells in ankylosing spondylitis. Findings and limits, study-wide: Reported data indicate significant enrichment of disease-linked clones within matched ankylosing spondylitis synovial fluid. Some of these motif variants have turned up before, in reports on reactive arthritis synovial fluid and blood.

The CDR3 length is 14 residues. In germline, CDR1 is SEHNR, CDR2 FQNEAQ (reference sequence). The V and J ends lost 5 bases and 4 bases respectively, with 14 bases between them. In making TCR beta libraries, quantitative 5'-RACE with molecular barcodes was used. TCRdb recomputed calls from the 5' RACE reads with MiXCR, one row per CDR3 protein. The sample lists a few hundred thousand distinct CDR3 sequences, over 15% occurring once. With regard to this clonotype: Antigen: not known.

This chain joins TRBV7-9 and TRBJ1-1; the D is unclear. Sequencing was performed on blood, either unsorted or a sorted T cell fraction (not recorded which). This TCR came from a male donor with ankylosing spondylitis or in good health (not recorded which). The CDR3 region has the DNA TGTGCCAGCAGCCCCTGGAGGGATGGCACTGAAGCTTTCTTT. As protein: CASSPWRDGTEAFF.